This TCR beta chain was sequenced in a study of Graves' ophthalmopathy and Graves' hyperthyroidism. Ten or more counts support this clonotype. Its antigen is still unknown. RNA transcripts served as template for amplifying TCR beta CDR3 sequences. HTBI-primed RT-PCR formed the first round, and a multiplex PCR formed the second. Each CDR3 protein gets one entry after TCRdb re-called the multiplex PCR reads with MiXCR. Found here are a few hundred thousand distinct CDR3 sequences, just over 15% of them singletons; the top ten hold roughly 7%. Hyperthyroidism was classified as stable if no ophthalmopathy occurred within 18 months of follow-up. Certain patients were not enrolled. These were patients with other autoimmune diseases, uncontrolled infections, pregnancy or lactation. General observations from the study: Researchers report that a 13-signature model separated ophthalmopathy from stable hyperthyroidism, posting about 90% sensitivity and more than 70% specificity.

There are 14 residues in the CDR3. V lost 5 bases and J 3 bases, leaving 14 bases between the germline ends. This sequence was found in a woman aged 18-29 years with stable Graves' hyperthyroidism. The sample taken for sequencing was peripheral blood. The V call is TRBV12-3 or TRBV12-4, the J call TRBJ2-7; D is perhaps TRBD2 (5 bases). CDR3 in amino acids: CASSLRTGNYEQYF. CDR3 sequence (DNA): TGTGCCAGCAGTCTGCGGACTGGAAACTACGAGCAGTACTTC.